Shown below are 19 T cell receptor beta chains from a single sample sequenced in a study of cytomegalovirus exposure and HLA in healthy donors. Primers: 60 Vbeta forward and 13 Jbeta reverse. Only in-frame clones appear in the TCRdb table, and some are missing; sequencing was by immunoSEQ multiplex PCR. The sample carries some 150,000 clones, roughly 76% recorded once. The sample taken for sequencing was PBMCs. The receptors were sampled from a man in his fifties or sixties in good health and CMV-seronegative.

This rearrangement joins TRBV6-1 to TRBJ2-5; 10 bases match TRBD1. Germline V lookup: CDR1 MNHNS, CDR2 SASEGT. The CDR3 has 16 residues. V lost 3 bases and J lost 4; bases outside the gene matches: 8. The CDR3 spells CASSDWTGGKGETQYF. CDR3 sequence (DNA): TGTGCCAGCAGTGATTGGACAGGGGGAAAGGGAGAGACCCAGTACTTC.

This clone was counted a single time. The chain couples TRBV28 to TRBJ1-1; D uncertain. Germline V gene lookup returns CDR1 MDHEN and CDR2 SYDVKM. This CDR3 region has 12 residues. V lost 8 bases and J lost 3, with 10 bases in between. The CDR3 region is CASCKLDTEAFF. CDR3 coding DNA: TGTGCCAGCTGTAAACTGGACACTGAAGCTTTCTTT.

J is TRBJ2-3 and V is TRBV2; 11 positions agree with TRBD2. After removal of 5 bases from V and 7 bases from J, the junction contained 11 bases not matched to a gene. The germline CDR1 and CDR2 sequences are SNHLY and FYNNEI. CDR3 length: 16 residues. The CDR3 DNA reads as TGTGCCAGCAGTCCAGGATCAAGACTAGCGGGGAATACGCAGTATTTT. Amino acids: CASSPGSRLAGNTQYF.

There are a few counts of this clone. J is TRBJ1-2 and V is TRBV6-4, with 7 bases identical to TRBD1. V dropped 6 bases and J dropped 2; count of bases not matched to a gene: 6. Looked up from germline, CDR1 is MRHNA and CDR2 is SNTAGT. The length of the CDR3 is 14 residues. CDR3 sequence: CASRAGTANYGYTF. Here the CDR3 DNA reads TGTGCCAGCAGAGCCGGGACAGCGAACTATGGCTACACCTTC.

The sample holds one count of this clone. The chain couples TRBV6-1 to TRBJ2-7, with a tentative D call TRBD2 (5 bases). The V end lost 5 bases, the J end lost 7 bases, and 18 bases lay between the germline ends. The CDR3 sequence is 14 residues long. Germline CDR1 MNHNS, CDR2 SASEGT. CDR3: CASSRAEEITEQYF. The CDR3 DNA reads TGTGCCAGCAGTCGAGCGGAAGAGATTACAGAGCAGTACTTC.

DNA of the CDR3: TGTGCCAGCAGCTCCCGGGACAACTACGAGCAGTACTTC. Its protein is CASSSRDNYEQYF. The chain joins TRBV5-4 to TRBJ2-7, with a possible D match to TRBD1 (6 bases). V lost 3 bases to trimming and J lost 3 bases, with 10 bases between them. Germline V gives CDR1 SGHNT, CDR2 YYREEE (reference sequence). This CDR3 spans 13 amino acids.

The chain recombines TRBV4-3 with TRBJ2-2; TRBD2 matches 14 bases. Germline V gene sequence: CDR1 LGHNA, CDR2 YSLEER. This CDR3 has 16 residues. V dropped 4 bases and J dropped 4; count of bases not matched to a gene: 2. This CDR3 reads CASSLGTSGGTGELFF. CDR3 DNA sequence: TGCGCCAGCAGCCTTGGGACTAGCGGGGGCACCGGGGAGCTGTTTTTT.

This CDR3 reads CASSLDSQREGRTDTQYF. CDR3 DNA: TGTGCCAGCAGCTTAGATTCCCAGCGGGAGGGTCGCACAGATACGCAGTATTTT. V is TRBV11-3 and J is TRBJ2-3; 10 nucleotides match TRBD2. CDR3 length: 18 amino acids. Germline CDR1 SGHNT, CDR2 YENEEA. V lost 0 bases to trimming and J lost 1 base; unmatched junction nucleotides: 7.

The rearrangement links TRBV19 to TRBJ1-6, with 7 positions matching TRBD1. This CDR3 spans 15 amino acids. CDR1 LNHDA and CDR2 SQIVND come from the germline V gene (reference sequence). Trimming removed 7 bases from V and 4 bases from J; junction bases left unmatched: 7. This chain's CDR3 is CASKGGTWYNSPLHF. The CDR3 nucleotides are TGTGCCAGTAAAGGGGGCACATGGTATAATTCACCCCTCCACTTT.

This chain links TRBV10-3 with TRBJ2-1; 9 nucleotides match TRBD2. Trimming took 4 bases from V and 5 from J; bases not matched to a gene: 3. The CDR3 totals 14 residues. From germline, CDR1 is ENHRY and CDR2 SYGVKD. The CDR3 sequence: CAISGTSANNEQFF. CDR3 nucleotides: TGTGCCATCAGTGGGACTAGCGCCAACAATGAGCAGTTCTTC.

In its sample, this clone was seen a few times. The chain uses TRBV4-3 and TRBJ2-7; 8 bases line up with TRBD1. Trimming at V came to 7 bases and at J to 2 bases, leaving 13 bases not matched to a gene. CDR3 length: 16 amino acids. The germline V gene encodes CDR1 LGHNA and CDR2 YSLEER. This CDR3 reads CASTPSATGETYEQYF. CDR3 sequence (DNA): TGCGCCAGCACCCCCAGTGCGACAGGGGAAACCTACGAGCAGTACTTC.

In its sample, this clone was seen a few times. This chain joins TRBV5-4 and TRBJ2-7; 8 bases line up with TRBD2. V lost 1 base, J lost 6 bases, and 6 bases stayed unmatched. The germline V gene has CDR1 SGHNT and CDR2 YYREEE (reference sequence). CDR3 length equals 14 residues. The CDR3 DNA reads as TGTGCCAGCAGCTTGTCCCGGGAGGGCCTCGAGCAGTACTTC. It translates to CASSLSREGLEQYF.

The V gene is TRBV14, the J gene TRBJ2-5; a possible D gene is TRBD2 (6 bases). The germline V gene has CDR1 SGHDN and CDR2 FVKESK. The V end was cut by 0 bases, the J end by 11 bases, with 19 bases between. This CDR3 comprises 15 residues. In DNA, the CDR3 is TGTGCCAGCAGCCAAGACGACGGCCTATCGGGGAGGCAGTACTTC. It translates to CASSQDDGLSGRQYF. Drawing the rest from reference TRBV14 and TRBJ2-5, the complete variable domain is EAGVTQFPSHSVIEKGQTVTLRCDPISGHDNLYWYRRVMGKEIKFLLHFVKESKQDESGMPNNRFLAERTGGTYSTLKVQPAELEDSGVYFCASSQDDGLSGRQYFGPGTRLLVL.

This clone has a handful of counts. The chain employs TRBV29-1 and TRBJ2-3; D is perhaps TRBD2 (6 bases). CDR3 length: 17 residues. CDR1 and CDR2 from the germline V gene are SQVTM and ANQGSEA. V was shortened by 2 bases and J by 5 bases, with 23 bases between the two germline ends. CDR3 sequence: CSVERWASVTRGDTQYF. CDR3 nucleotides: TGCAGCGTTGAAAGGTGGGCTAGCGTCACCCGAGGAGATACGCAGTATTTT.

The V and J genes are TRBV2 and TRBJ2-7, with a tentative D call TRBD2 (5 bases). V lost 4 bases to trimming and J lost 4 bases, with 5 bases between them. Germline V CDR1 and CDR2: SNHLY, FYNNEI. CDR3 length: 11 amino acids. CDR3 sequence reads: CASSGEYEQYF. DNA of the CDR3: TGTGCCAGCAGTGGGGAGTACGAGCAGTACTTC.

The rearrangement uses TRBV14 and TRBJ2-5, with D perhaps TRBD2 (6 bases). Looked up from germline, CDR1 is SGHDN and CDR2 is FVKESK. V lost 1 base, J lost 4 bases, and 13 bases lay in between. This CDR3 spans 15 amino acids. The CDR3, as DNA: TGTGCCAGCAGCCAAGTGGGGGGATTCGGAGAGACCCAGTACTTC. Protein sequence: CASSQVGGFGETQYF.

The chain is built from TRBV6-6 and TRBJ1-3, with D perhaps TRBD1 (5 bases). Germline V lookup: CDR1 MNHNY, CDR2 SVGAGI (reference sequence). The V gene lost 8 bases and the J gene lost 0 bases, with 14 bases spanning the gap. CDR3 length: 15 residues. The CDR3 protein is CASRFPGGSGNTIYF. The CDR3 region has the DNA TGTGCCAGCCGGTTCCCGGGGGGCTCTGGAAACACCATATATTTT.

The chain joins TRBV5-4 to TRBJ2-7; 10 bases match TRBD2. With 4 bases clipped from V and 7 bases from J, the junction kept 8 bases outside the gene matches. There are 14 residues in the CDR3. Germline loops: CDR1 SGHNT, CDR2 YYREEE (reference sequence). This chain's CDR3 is CASSQSGGAREQYF. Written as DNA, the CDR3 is TGTGCCAGCAGCCAGAGCGGGGGGGCGAGGGAGCAGTACTTC.

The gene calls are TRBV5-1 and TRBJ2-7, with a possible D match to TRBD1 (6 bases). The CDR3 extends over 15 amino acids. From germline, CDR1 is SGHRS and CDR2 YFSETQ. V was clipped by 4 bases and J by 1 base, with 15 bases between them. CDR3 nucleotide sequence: TGCGCCAGCAGCCGCCTAGACAGGAGTTCCTACGAGCAGTACTTC. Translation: CASSRLDRSSYEQYF.